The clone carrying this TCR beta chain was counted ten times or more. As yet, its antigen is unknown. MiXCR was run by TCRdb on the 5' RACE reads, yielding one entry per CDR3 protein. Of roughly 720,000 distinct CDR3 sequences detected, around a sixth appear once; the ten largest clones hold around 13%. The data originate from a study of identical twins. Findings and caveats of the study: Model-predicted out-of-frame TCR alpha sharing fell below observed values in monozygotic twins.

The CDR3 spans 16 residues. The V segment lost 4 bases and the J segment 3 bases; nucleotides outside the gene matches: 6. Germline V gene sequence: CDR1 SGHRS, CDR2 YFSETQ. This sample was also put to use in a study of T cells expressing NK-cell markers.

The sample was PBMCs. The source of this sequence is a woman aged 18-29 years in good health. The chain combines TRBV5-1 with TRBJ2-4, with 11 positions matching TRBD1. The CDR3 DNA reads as TGCGCCAGCAGCCCGGGGGGGACAGGGGGCAAAAACATTCAGTACTTC. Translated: CASSPGGTGGKNIQYF. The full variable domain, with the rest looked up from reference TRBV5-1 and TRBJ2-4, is KAGVTQTPRYLIKTRGQQVTLSCSPISGHRSVSWYQQTPGQGLQFLFEYFSETQRNKGNFPGRFSGRQFSNSRSEMNVSTLELGDSALYLCASSPGGTGGKNIQYFGAGTRLSVL.